This T cell receptor (beta chain) is from a study of blood T cells in healthy people across ages. V lost 2 bases to trimming and J lost 3 bases, with 11 bases between them. This CDR3 comprises 14 residues. Per the germline V gene, CDR1 is SGHTA and CDR2 is FQGNSA. This clonotype appeared once. Sample-barcoded 5' priming and a J-beta primer mix drove a second PCR of about 7 to 12 cycles. TCRdb reanalysed the 5' RACE reads using MiXCR and keeps one entry per CDR3 protein. This sample has about 570,000 distinct CDR3 sequences, with 27% found just once. Sequenced material: blood. The TCR sequence derives from a woman between 65 and 79 years old in good health. The genes are TRBV7-2 and TRBJ2-7; unclear D gene. The CDR3 DNA follows: TGTGCCAGCAGCTTAAGCCACAATAGCTACGAGCAGTACTTC. Protein sequence: CASSLSHNSYEQYF.